This TCR beta chain is from a study of blood T cell repertoires in COVID-19. The CDR3 is made up of 21 amino acids. Data came from immunoSEQ multiplex PCR; TCRdb stores just in-frame clones and leaves some out. This table has 650,000 to 800,000 clones, more than 80% appearing once. The sample taken for sequencing was peripheral blood. This chain uses TRBV21-1 with TRBJ1-2; TRBD1, the table's D call, was not compared with the DNA. TRBV21-1 is assigned pseudogene status. This TCR was sampled from a woman between 18 and 30 years old with acute or convalescent COVID-19. The CDR3 here is CASSKDPGYDLSRVDWRGYTF. The CDR3 DNA reads TGTGCCAGCAGCAAAGATCCGGGCTATGATCTCTCCAGGGTAGATTGGCGGGGCTACACCTTC.